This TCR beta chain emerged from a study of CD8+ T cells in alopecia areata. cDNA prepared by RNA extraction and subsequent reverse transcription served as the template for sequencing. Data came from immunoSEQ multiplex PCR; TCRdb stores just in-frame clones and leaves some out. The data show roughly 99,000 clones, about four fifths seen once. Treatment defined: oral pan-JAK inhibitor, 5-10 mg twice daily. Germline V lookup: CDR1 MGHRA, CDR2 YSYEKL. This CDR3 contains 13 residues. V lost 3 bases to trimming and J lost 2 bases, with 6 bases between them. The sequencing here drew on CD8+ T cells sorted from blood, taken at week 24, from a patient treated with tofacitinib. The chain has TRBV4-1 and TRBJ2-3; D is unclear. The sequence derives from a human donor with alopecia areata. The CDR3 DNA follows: TGCGCCAGCAGCCACAGCGACACAGATACGCAGTATTTT. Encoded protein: CASSHSDTDTQYF.